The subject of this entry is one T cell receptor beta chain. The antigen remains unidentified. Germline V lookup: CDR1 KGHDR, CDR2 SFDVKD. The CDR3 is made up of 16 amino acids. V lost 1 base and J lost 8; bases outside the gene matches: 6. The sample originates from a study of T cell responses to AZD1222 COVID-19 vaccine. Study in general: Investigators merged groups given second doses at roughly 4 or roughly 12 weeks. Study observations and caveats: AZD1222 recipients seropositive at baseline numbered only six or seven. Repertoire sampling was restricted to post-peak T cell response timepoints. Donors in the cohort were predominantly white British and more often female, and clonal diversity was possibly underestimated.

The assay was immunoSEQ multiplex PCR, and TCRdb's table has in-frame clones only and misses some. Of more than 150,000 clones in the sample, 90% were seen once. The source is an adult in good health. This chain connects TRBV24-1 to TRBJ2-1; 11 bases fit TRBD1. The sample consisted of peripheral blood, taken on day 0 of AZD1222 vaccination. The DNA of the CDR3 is TGTGCCACCAGTGATTTTTTGGGACAGGGGGTGGATGAGCAGTTCTTC. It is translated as CATSDFLGQGVDEQFF.